Listed below are T cell receptor beta chains from one sample, sequenced in a study of cytomegalovirus exposure and HLA in healthy donors. Libraries were prepared by immunoSEQ multiplex PCR; TCRdb keeps only in-frame clonotypes and omits some of them. The sample totals about 70,000 clones; its top ten clones hold less than 2%. The sequenced sample consisted of PBMCs. These receptors all come from a woman in her thirties in good health and CMV-seronegative. The CDR3 runs from the conserved cysteine through the conserved F or W. A D gene is named only where the DNA matches it firmly. Expanded clones get a size class; other rows say once, few or many, or leave the size out.

J gene,clone size,V gene,D gene,CDR3 protein,CDR3 DNA
TRBJ2-3,-,TRBV30,TRBD2,CAWSGLAGGRGDTQYF,TGTGCCTGGAGTGGACTAGCGGGGGGCCGTGGAGATACGCAGTATTTT
TRBJ2-7,-,TRBV27,TRBD1,CASSFRRGLPYEQYF,TGTGCCAGCAGTTTCCGCAGGGGGCTACCCTACGAGCAGTACTTC
TRBJ2-7,-,TRBV7-9,TRBD1,CASSFGKQGAAYEQYF,TGTGCCAGCAGCTTCGGCAAGCAGGGGGCGGCCTACGAGCAGTACTTC
TRBJ2-2,-,TRBV10-1,TRBD2,CASSETTSAGELFF,TGCGCCAGCAGTGAGACGACTAGCGCCGGGGAGCTGTTTTTT
TRBJ2-3,-,TRBV6-5,-,CATEGGATDTQYF,TGTGCCACCGAAGGGGGGGCTACAGATACGCAGTATTTT
TRBJ2-1,-,TRBV2,-,CASRRDRAYNEQFF,TGTGCCAGCAGGCGGGACCGTGCCTACAATGAGCAGTTCTTC
TRBJ1-4,-,TRBV28,-,CASSRGTSNEKLFF,TGTGCCAGCAGTCGCGGGACCTCAAATGAAAAACTGTTTTTT
TRBJ2-7,-,TRBV13,-,CASSLDPTTYEQYF,TGTGCCAGCAGCTTAGACCCTACCACCTACGAGCAGTACTTC
TRBJ1-2,-,TRBV28,-,CASSLGGLFQIDNYGYTF,TGTGCCAGCAGTTTGGGAGGTTTGTTCCAGATCGATAACTATGGCTACACCTTC
TRBJ1-1,-,TRBV19,TRBD1,CASSMQGEGTEAFF,TGTGCCAGTAGTATGCAGGGGGAAGGGACTGAAGCTTTCTTT
TRBJ1-1,-,TRBV7-3,TRBD1,CASSLGTGQGARRNTEAFF,TGTGCCAGCAGCTTAGGGACGGGACAGGGGGCGCGAAGGAACACTGAAGCTTTCTTT
TRBJ2-1,medium-sized,TRBV6-4,TRBD2,CASSDSSGAGGNEQFF,TGTGCCAGCAGTGATTCATCTGGGGCGGGAGGTAATGAGCAGTTCTTC
TRBJ1-2,-,TRBV19,-,CASTGQASGGYTF,TGTGCCAGTACAGGGCAGGCGTCTGGGGGCTACACCTTC
TRBJ1-6,-,TRBV7-8,TRBD1,CASSSRDRGNSPLHF,TGTGCCAGCAGCTCCCGGGACAGGGGAAATTCACCCCTCCACTTT